These 14 T cell receptor beta chains originate from one sample sequenced in a study of T cells in AML relapse after transplant. Amplification used RNA template and a modified RACE PCR instead of multiplex PCR. TCRdb re-analysed the PCR reads in MiXCR, keeping a single row per CDR3 protein. Found here are 3,000 to 4,000 distinct CDR3 sequences, about 10% of them singletons; the top ten hold approximately 31%. The sequencing used bone marrow, either the whole sample or a sorted T cell fraction (not recorded which), collected in complete remission. The receptors shown here come from a human donor who had a stem cell transplant for acute myeloid leukemia. Some of the T cells might come from the graft donor.

This clonotype is categorized as medium-sized. This chain connects TRBV15 to TRBJ2-3; D unresolved. Germline V gives CDR1 LNHNV, CDR2 YYDKDF (reference sequence). The CDR3 runs 16 residues. Trimming removed 0 bases from V and 0 bases from J, with 10 bases in between. The CDR3 protein is CATSRERLPSTDTQYF. The CDR3 DNA reads TGTGCCACCAGCAGAGAAAGGCTTCCTAGCACAGATACGCAGTATTTT.

As regards this clonotype: This could be a read error, since a much larger clone is one nucleotide away. The chain joins TRBV12-3 or TRBV12-4 to TRBJ2-6; D is unclear. The CDR3 totals 14 residues. The CDR3 sequence is CASRQSSGTNVLTF. The CDR3 DNA is TGTGCCAGCAGGCAGAGCTCTGGGACCAACGTCCTGACTTTC.

As for this clonotype: A much larger clone differs from this one at a single base, so this may be a read error. The rearrangement links TRBV11-2 to TRBJ2-3, with a weak D call TRBD2 (7 bases). The germline V gene has CDR1 SGHAT and CDR2 FQNNGV. Trimming pared 8 bases from V and 3 bases from J, leaving 21 bases between. The CDR3 loop spans 16 amino acids. The CDR3 DNA reads as TGTGCCAGCGGCCCCCGAGGGGGGGGCATGACAGATACGCAGTATTTT. This gives the protein CASGPRGGGMTDTQYF.

This clonotype is deemed medium-sized. The V gene is TRBV6-6, the J gene TRBJ2-2, with D uncertain. The CDR3 is 12 residues long. V gave up 2 bases and J gave up 5 bases, with 3 bases separating them. Germline V gene data show CDR1 as MNHNY and CDR2 as SVGAGI (reference sequence). The CDR3 region is CASSYVTGELFF. As DNA, the CDR3 is TGTGCCAGCAGTTACGTAACCGGGGAGCTGTTTTTT.

The chain joins TRBV6-2 or TRBV6-3 to TRBJ2-2; 8 bases align to TRBD2. The CDR3 loop spans 15 amino acids. Germline V gene sequence: CDR1 MNHEY, CDR2 SVGEGT. Germline trimming cut 5 bases from V and 1 base from J; bases unmatched to any gene: 3. As DNA, the CDR3 is TGTGCCAGCAGTCGGGGGGGCCTGAACACCGGGGAGCTGTTTTTT. This translates into CASSRGGLNTGELFF.

There are many counts of this clonotype. J is TRBJ2-3 and V is TRBV5-1; the D gene is possibly TRBD1 (6 bases). V was trimmed by 4 bases and J by 3 bases, leaving 18 bases between them. Germline-derived CDR1 and CDR2 are SGHRS and YFSETQ. This CDR3 is 16 amino acids long. The CDR3 coding sequence is TGCGCCAGCAGCCGTACGACAGGCGCGAGAACAGATACGCAGTATTTT. This encodes CASSRTTGARTDTQYF. The full variable domain, its missing parts supplied by reference TRBV5-1 and TRBJ2-3, is KAGVTQTPRYLIKTRGQQVTLSCSPISGHRSVSWYQQTPGQGLQFLFEYFSETQRNKGNFPGRFSGRQFSNSRSEMNVSTLELGDSALYLCASSRTTGARTDTQYFGPGTRLTVL.

In this sample, this clonotype is medium-sized. CDR3 sequence reads: CASSPPESGGNNEQFF. DNA of the CDR3: TGTGCCAGCAGCCCCCCTGAATCGGGGGGAAACAATGAGCAGTTCTTC. J is TRBJ2-1 and V is TRBV7-2; 7 nucleotides align to TRBD2. This CDR3 is built from 16 residues. CDR1 and CDR2 (germline): SGHTA, FQGNSA. After removal of 5 bases from V and 5 bases from J, the junction contained 12 bases not matched to a gene.

In this sample, this clonotype is medium-sized. CDR3 coding DNA: TGTGCCAGCAGTTACTCTGCGGGGGACACCGGGGAGCTGTTTTTT. This translates into CASSYSAGDTGELFF. The chain uses TRBV6-2 or TRBV6-3 and TRBJ2-2; 7 bases map to TRBD2. The CDR3 totals 15 residues. With V trimmed by 0 bases and J by 3 bases, 1 base remained unmatched. Per germline, CDR1 MNHEY and CDR2 SVGEGT.

This CDR3 reads CASSPEGGANNEQFF. CDR3 nucleotide sequence: TGTGCCAGCAGTCCCGAGGGGGGGGCTAACAATGAGCAGTTCTTC. The chain joins TRBV9 to TRBJ2-1, with D perhaps matching TRBD2 (7 bases). Per germline, CDR1 SGDLS and CDR2 YYNGEE. The CDR3 contains 15 residues. V was shortened by 5 bases and J by 5 bases, with 17 bases between the two germline ends.

This clonotype was observed a handful of times. The chain has TRBV7-8 and TRBJ2-3; the match to TRBD2 covers 8 bases. V lost 4 bases and J lost 0; bases outside the gene matches: 9. CDR3 length equals 17 residues. Germline V gives CDR1 SGHVS, CDR2 FQNEAQ. CDR3 DNA sequence: TGTGCCAGCAGCTCGCTCAGCGGGGGTCCTAGCACAGATACGCAGTATTTT. Its translation is CASSSLSGGPSTDTQYF.

This clonotype is judged large. The V call is TRBV30, the J call TRBJ2-1; D is unclear. V was trimmed by 6 bases and J by 5 bases, leaving 5 bases between them. Germline V gene lookup returns CDR1 GTSNPN and CDR2 SVGIG (reference sequence). This CDR3 has 10 amino acids. CDR3 sequence (DNA): TGTGCCTGTTCGGACAATGAGCAGTTCTTC. Protein: CACSDNEQFF.

There are many counts of this clonotype. The chain is built from TRBV7-2 and TRBJ2-3, with TRBD2 as a possible D gene (5 bases). Trimming shortened V by 2 bases and J by 4 bases, and 13 bases separated the two germline ends. Germline CDR1 and CDR2: SGHTA and FQGNSA. CDR3 length: 15 residues. CDR3 protein: CASSLTGYGADTQYF. The CDR3 DNA sequence: TGTGCCAGCAGCTTAACGGGGTACGGCGCAGATACGCAGTATTTT.

By share, this clonotype counts as medium-sized (0.01 to 0.1%). This chain joins TRBV20-1 and TRBJ2-5; no clear D. V was shortened by 3 bases and J by 4 bases, with 12 bases between the two germline ends. This CDR3 region has 13 residues. Germline V CDR1 and CDR2: DFQATT, SNEGSKA (reference sequence). The CDR3 spells CSASGLTRETQYF. The CDR3 bases are TGCAGTGCTAGTGGCCTAACCCGAGAGACCCAGTACTTC.

The sample holds a few counts of this clonotype. This chain joins TRBV20-1 and TRBJ2-7; D might be TRBD1 (6 bases). Germline CDR1 and CDR2: DFQATT and SNEGSKA (reference sequence). The length of the CDR3 is 13 residues. Deletions cut 4 bases from V and 4 bases from J, with 14 bases between. CDR3 residues: CSAKVTGLYEQYF. The CDR3 DNA reads as TGCAGTGCTAAGGTGACAGGCCTTTACGAGCAGTACTTC.